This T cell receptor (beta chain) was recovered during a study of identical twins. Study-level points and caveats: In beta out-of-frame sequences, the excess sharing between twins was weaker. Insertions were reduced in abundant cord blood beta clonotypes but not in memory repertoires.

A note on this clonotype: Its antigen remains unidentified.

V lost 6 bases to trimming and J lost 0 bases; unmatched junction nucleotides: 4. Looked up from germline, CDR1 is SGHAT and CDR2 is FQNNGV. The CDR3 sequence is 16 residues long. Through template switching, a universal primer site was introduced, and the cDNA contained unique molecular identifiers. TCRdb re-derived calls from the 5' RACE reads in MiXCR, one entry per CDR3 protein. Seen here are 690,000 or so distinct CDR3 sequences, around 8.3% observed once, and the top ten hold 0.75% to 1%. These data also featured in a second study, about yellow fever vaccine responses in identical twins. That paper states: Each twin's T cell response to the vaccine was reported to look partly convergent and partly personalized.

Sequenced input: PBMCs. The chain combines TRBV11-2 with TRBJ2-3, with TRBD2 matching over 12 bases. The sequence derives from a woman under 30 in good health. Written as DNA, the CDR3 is TGTGCCAGCAGGCAAGGACTAGCGGGGAGCACAGATACGCAGTATTTT. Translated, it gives CASRQGLAGSTDTQYF.